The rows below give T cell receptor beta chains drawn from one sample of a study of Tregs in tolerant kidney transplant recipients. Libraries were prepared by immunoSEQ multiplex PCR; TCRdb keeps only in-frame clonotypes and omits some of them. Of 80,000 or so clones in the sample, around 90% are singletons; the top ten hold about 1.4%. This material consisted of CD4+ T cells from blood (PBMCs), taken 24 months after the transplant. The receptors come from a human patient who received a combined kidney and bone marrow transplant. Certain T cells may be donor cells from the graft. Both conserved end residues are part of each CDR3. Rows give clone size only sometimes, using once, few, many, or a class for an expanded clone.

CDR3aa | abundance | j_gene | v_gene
CASRRDRVLDDGYTF | NA | TRBJ1-2 | TRBV19
CASSFLLAQETQYF | NA | TRBJ2-5 | TRBV5-1
CASSYSSSGINEQYF | NA | TRBJ2-7 | TRBV6-5
CASSRGTYSYEQYF | NA | TRBJ2-7 | TRBV18
CASSWPSGSNEQFF | NA | TRBJ2-1 | TRBV6-6
CASSRTPTDTQYF | NA | TRBJ2-3 | TRBV9
CASSIGGTSQETQYF | NA | TRBJ2-5 | TRBV19
CASSLGSRGNNEQFF | NA | TRBJ2-1 | TRBV5-1
CASAGFDGYTF | NA | TRBJ1-2 | TRBV9
CASSLANGVTGELFF | once | TRBJ2-2 | TRBV5-1
CASSQGYLAGISGANVLTF | NA | TRBJ2-6 | TRBV4-3
CASSAGQYEQYF | once | TRBJ2-7 | TRBV5-1
CASSQDTYRTSTYEQYF | NA | TRBJ2-7 | TRBV4-2
CASSPDRGGYTF | NA | TRBJ1-2 | TRBV2
CASSDPGLAGYGSYEQYF | NA | TRBJ2-7 | TRBV7-2
CSARALDTQYF | NA | TRBJ2-3 | TRBV20-1
CASSQVYTGELFF | NA | TRBJ2-2 | TRBV11-2
CASSSVSGTSGKFAGELFF | NA | TRBJ2-2 | TRBV5-1
CASTGTGGSYEQYF | few | TRBJ2-7 | TRBV19
CASSLSFRPGDIQYF | NA | TRBJ2-4 | TRBV7-9
CASSPGGLETQYF | NA | TRBJ2-5 | TRBV18
CASSLLSLAGPYEQYF | NA | TRBJ2-7 | TRBV7-2
CASSSNRGPYNEQFF | NA | TRBJ2-1 | TRBV7-6
CAWSGVTGLVEKLFF | NA | TRBJ1-4 | TRBV30
CACATGVQETQYF | NA | TRBJ2-5 | TRBV30
CASSHVAGASYEQYF | NA | TRBJ2-7 | TRBV4-1
CATSRGGGQAGELFF | few | TRBJ2-2 | TRBV15
CASSSTRLAASYEQYF | once | NA | TRBV7-2
CASNLLDWQETQYF | NA | TRBJ2-5 | TRBV27